This entry is about one TCR beta chain. The sample is drawn from a study of T cell clones after liver transplantation. Profiling relied on immunoSEQ multiplex PCR, and the TCRdb table lists in-frame clones only, not all of them. The top ten clones hold 2.8% of a sample with 50,000 to 60,000 clones, less than 85% of them seen once. The source was CD4+ T cells from blood, collected at the roughly 15-month timepoint. The TCR sequence derives from a human patient who received a liver transplant. Some T cells here may be from the graft donor.

DNA of the CDR3: TGTGCCAGCAGTAGGGACACCCTAGGGACCCAGTACTTC. Amino acids: CASSRDTLGTQYF. The V and J genes are TRBV6-1 and TRBJ2-5; a possible D gene is TRBD1 (6 bases). Trimming took off 5 bases at V and 7 bases at J, with 14 bases between the two ends. Germline CDR1 and CDR2: MNHNS and SASEGT. The CDR3 sequence is 13 residues long.